This TCR beta chain was retrieved from a study of control samples from healthy donors and cancer patients. TCRdb's table, derived via immunoSEQ multiplex PCR, lists solely in-frame clones and lacks some. The table lists 150,000 to 200,000 clones, around 95% of them singletons, with roughly 8.4% in the top ten. The CDR3 length is 14 residues. Germline V gene data show CDR1 as LNHDA and CDR2 as SQIVND (reference sequence). The V end lost 1 base, the J end lost 3 bases, and 6 bases lay between the germline ends. The receptor was derived from a middle-aged woman in good health. Sample: blood. The rearrangement links TRBV19 to TRBJ2-2, with D uncertain. The CDR3 DNA reads as TGTGCCAGTAGTATAGCCAGAGACACCGGGGAGCTGTTTTTT. It translates to CASSIARDTGELFF.